The clone carrying this TCR beta chain was recorded only once. The data were taken from a study of blood T cell repertoires in COVID-19. About the research overall: Sites across the United States, Italy and Spain contributed samples from acute and convalescent COVID-19. Sample material is recorded as cDNA or gDNA derived from T cells, B-cell-depleted T cells, or PBMCs.

Authors' analysis steps: Amplification of reference gene primers was used by the study to estimate nucleated cell counts. Produced via immunoSEQ multiplex PCR; TCRdb's table is partial and in-frame only. V, J and clone size were drawn from that table, and D and trimming were deduced from the DNA. The repertoire includes around 200,000 clones, around 85% of them detected once, and 2.2% sits in the top ten. The V gene end was trimmed by 9 bases and the J gene end by 7 bases; junction bases not matched to a gene: 5. The CDR3 loop spans 13 amino acids. Germline CDR1 and CDR2: LNHDA and SQIVND (reference sequence).

Sequenced: peripheral blood. The chain uses TRBV19 and TRBJ2-2; 10 bases agree with TRBD1. The receptor's source is a woman aged 45-60 years with acute or convalescent COVID-19. CDR3 in amino acids: CASRTGGGGELFF. Written as DNA, the CDR3 is TGTGCCAGCAGGACAGGGGGTGGCGGGGAGCTGTTTTTT.